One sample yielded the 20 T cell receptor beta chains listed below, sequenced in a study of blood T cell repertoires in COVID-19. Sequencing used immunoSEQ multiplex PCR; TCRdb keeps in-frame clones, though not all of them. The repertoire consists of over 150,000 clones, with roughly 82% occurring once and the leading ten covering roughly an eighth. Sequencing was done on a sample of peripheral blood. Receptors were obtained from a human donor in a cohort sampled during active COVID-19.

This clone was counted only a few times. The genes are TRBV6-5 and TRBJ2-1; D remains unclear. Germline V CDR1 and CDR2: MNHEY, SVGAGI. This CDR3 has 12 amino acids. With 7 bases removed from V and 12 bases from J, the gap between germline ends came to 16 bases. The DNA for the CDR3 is TGTGCCAGCATGGAGACCTCCAACCGGCAGTTCTTC. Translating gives CASMETSNRQFF.

CDR3: CASSLIPYEQYF. The CDR3 nucleotides are TGCGCCAGCAGCCTAATCCCCTACGAGCAGTACTTC. The rearrangement uses TRBV5-1 and TRBJ2-7, with D uncertain. The germline CDR1 and CDR2 sequences are SGHRS and YFSETQ. The CDR3 has 12 residues. The V end lost 4 bases, the J end lost 2 bases, and 7 bases lay between the germline ends.

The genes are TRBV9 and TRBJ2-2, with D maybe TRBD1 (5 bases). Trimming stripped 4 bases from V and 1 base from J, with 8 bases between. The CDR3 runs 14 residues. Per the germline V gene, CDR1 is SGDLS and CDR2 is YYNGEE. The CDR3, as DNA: TGTGCCAGCAGCCATACAGGGAACACCGGGGAGCTGTTTTTT. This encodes CASSHTGNTGELFF.

CDR3 amino acids: CASSRPGQGGTNEKLFF. CDR3 nucleotide sequence: TGTGCCAGCAGCAGGCCTGGACAGGGCGGAACTAATGAAAAACTGTTTTTT. The rearrangement joins TRBV21-1 to TRBJ1-4; TRBD1 is the table's D call and was not checked against the DNA. TRBV21-1 is recorded as a pseudogene. The CDR3 consists of 17 residues.

The DNA of the CDR3 is TGTGCCAGCAAGAAAACGGGGGGCGATAGACAGCCCCAGCATTTT. It codes for CASKKTGGDRQPQHF. This chain joins TRBV6-5 and TRBJ1-5; possibly TRBD1 for D (6 bases). V gave up 7 bases and J gave up 7 bases, with 20 bases separating them. Per the germline V gene, CDR1 is MNHEY and CDR2 is SVGAGI. The CDR3 loop spans 15 amino acids.

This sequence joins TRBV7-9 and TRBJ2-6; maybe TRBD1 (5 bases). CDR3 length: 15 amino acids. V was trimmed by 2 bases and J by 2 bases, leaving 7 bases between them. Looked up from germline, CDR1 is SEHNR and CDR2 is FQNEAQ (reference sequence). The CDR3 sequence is CASSLQGAGANVLTF. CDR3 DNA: TGTGCCAGCAGCTTACAGGGTGCTGGGGCCAACGTCCTGACTTTC.

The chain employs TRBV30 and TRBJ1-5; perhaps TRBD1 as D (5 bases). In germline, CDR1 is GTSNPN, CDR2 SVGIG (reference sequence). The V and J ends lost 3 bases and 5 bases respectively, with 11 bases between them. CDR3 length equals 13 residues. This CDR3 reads CAWSPGGYQPQHF. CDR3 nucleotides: TGTGCCTGGAGCCCGGGGGGGTATCAGCCCCAGCATTTT.

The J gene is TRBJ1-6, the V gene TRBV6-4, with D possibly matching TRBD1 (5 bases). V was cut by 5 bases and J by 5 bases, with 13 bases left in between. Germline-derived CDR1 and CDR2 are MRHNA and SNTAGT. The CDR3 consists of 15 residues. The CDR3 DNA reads TGTGCCAGCAGTCACAGGCGTTTTCATAATTCACCCCTCCACTTT. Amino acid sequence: CASSHRRFHNSPLHF.

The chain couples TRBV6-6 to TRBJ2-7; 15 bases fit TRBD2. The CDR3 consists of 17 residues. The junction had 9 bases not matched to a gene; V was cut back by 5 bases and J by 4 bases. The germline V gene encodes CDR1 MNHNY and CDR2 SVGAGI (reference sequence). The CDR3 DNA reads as TGTGCCAGCAGTCCCGGACTAGCGGGAGGGCTGACTTACGAGCAGTACTTC. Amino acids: CASSPGLAGGLTYEQYF.

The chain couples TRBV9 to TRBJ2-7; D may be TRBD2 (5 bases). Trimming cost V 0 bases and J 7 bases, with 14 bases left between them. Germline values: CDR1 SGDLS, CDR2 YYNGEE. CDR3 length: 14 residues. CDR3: CASSVGARSGEQYF. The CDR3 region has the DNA TGTGCCAGCAGCGTAGGGGCCAGATCGGGAGAGCAGTACTTC.

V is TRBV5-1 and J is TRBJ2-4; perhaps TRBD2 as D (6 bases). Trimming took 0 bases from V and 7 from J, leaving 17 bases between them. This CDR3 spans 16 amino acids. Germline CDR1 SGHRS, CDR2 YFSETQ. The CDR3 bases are TGCGCCAGCAGCTTGGCCGGGCGGGAAACGAGGAACATTCAGTACTTC. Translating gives CASSLAGRETRNIQYF.

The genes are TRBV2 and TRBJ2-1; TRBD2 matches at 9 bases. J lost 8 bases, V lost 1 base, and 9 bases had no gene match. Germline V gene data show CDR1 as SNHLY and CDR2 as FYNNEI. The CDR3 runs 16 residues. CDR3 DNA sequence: TGTGCCAGCAGTGAAGGACCGGCGGGAGGGCGACATGAGCAGTTCTTC. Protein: CASSEGPAGGRHEQFF.

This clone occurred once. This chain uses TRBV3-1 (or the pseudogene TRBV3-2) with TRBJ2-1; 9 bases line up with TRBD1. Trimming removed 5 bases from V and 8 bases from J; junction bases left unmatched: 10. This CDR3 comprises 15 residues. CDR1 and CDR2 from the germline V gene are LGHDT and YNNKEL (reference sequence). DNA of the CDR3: TGTGCCAGCAGCATCCGGGACAGGGTAAGGGATGAGCAGTTCTTC. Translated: CASSIRDRVRDEQFF.

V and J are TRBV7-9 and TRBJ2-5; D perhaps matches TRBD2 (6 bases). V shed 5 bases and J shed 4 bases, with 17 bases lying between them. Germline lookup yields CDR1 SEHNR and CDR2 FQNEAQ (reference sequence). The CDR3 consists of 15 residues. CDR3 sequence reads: CASSPPRGSGETQYF. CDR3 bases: TGTGCCAGCAGCCCGCCTAGGGGTAGCGGAGAGACCCAGTACTTC.

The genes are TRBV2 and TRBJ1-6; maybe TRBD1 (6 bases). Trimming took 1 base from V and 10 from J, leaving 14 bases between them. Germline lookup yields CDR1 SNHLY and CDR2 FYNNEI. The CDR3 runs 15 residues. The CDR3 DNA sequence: TGTGCCAGCAGTGAAGAACAGGGTGCGCGGTCACCCCTCCACTTT. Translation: CASSEEQGARSPLHF. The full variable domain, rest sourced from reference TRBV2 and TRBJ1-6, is EPEVTQTPSHQVTQMGQEVILRCVPISNHLYFYWYRQILGQKVEFLVSFYNNEISEKSEIFDDQFSVERPDGSNFTLKIRSTKLEDSAMYFCASSEEQGARSPLHFGNGTRLTVT.

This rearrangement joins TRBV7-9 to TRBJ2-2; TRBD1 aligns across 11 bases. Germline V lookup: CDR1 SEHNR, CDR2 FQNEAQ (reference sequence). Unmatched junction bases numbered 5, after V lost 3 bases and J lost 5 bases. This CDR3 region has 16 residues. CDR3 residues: CASSFPGTGGTGELFF. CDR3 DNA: TGTGCCAGCAGCTTCCCCGGGACAGGGGGGACCGGGGAGCTGTTTTTT.

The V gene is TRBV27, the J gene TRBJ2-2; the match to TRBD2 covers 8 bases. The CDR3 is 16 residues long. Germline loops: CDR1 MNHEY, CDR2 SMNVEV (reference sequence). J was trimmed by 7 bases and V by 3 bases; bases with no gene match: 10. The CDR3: CASSFRTSPEGGELFF. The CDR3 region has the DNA TGTGCCAGCAGTTTCAGGACTAGCCCTGAGGGCGGGGAGCTGTTTTTT.

CDR3 residues: CASSLLTGSTGNQPQHF. In nucleotides, the CDR3 is TGTGCCAGCAGCTTGTTAACAGGGAGCACGGGCAATCAGCCCCAGCATTTT. V gene TRBV5-8 combines with J gene TRBJ1-5; perhaps TRBD1 as D (6 bases). Germline V CDR1 and CDR2: SGHTS, YDEGEE. Trimming shortened V by 1 base and J by 2 bases, and 16 bases separated the two germline ends. The CDR3 is made up of 17 amino acids.

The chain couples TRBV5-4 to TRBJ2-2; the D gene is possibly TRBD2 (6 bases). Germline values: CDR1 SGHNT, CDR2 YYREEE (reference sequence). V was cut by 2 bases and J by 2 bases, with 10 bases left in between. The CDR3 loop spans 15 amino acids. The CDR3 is CASSFGGKNTGELFF. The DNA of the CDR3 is TGTGCCAGCAGCTTTGGCGGGAAAAACACCGGGGAGCTGTTTTTT.

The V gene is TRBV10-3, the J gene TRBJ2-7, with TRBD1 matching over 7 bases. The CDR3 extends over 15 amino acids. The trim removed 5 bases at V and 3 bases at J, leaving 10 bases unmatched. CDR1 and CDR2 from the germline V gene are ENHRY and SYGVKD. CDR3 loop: CAISQGPGQSYEQYF. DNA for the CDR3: TGTGCCATCAGTCAAGGACCGGGACAGAGCTACGAGCAGTACTTC.